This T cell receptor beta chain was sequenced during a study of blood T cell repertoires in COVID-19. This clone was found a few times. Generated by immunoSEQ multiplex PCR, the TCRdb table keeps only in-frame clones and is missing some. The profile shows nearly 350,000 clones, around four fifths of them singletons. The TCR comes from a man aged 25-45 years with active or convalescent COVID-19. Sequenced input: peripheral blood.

The DNA for the CDR3 is TGTGCCAGCAGCCAAGTCGGGAGACAAGAGACCCAGTACTTC. Its translation is CASSQVGRQETQYF. V and J are TRBV4-2 and TRBJ2-5, with D perhaps matching TRBD2 (6 bases). Germline values: CDR1 LGHNA, CDR2 YNFKEQ. The CDR3 contains 14 residues. The germline V and J ends were trimmed by 1 base and 2 bases, with 8 bases remaining between them.